Listed here is a single TCR beta chain. The V gene end was trimmed by 4 bases and the J gene end by 0 bases; junction bases not matched to a gene: 1. Germline CDR1 is LGHDT and CDR2 is YNNKEL (reference sequence). The CDR3 has 14 residues. These data originate in a study of blood T cell repertoires in COVID-19. Study overall: Donors in the United States, Italy and Spain gave samples during acute or convalescent COVID-19. From T cells, B-cell-depleted T cells, or PBMCs came the material, which was cDNA or gDNA.

This table comes from immunoSEQ multiplex PCR, and its TCRdb copy is limited to in-frame clones, with some not included. There are under 50,000 clones in the sample; 90% occur only once, and 15% to 20% lies in the top ten. The origin of this receptor is a man between 65 and 85 years old with active COVID-19. The chain has TRBV3-1 (or the pseudogene TRBV3-2) and TRBJ2-7; 9 bases line up with TRBD2. Specimen: peripheral blood. This CDR3 is CASSLAGVSYEQYF. CDR3 DNA sequence: TGTGCCAGCAGCCTAGCGGGGGTCTCCTACGAGCAGTACTTC.